This record concerns one TCR beta chain sequence. This specimen belongs to a study of blood T cells in healthy people across ages. This CDR3 contains 14 residues. V lost 7 bases and J lost 0, with 13 bases in between. Sample-barcoded 5' priming and a J-beta primer mix drove a second PCR of about 7 to 11 cycles. Every individual sample yielded 2.5 million or more paired-end reads (each containing CDR3). TCRdb independently ran MiXCR on the 5' RACE reads; one entry per CDR3 protein. The sample gives over 750,000 distinct CDR3 sequences, approximately 25% of which show up once; 9.4% is in the top ten. This sample was also put to use in a study of T cells of mothers and their children. As that study records: Using the M1S primer, the second PCR added sample barcodes along with 2-4 random nucleotides. Each child gave approximately 3.2 million TCR beta CDR3 reads (each mother, over 8.5 million). Mother-child pairs who were related displayed a slightly higher overlap than unrelated pairs, a difference that was non-significant.

This chain links TRBV12-3 or TRBV12-4 with TRBJ2-7; TRBD2 might be the D (6 bases). This clonotype was sampled from a boy under 18 in good health. The sequencing sample was made of blood. CDR3 bases: TGTGCCAGCACTAAGGGACTCCTCTCCTACGAGCAGTACTTC. Translating it yields CASTKGLLSYEQYF.